The T cell receptor beta chain under discussion was sequenced for a study of CD8 T cells in ankylosing spondylitis. With molecular barcodes, quantitative 5'-RACE was used to make the TCR beta libraries. A single record per CDR3 protein comes from TCRdb applying MiXCR to the 5' RACE reads. This sample has 150,000 to 200,000 distinct CDR3 sequences, with around 17% found just once. Study-wide results and limits: From matched ankylosing spondylitis synovial fluid, disease-linked clones were reportedly recovered at significantly enriched levels. Within ankylosing spondylitis blood, a TCR beta motif made up of seven or eight highly homologous variants appeared to be characteristic. In the blood and synovial fluid of reactive arthritis, some motif variants had been previously reported.

Comment on this clonotype: Its antigen is not known.

V was clipped by 10 bases and J by 7 bases, with 19 bases between them. This CDR3 has 13 amino acids. The germline CDR1 and CDR2 sequences are ENHRY and SYGVKD. The sample was blood, either unsorted or a sorted T cell fraction (not recorded which). This chain links TRBV10-3 with TRBJ1-2; D ambiguous. This receptor was taken from a male donor with ankylosing spondylitis or in good health (not recorded which). The CDR3 DNA is TGTGCCACCAGATATTCCCAGGAATCTGGCTACACCTTC. This codes for CATRYSQESGYTF.